One and the same sample provided the 7 T cell receptor beta chains below, sequenced in a study of monozygotic twins with inflammatory bowel disease. TCRdb reworked the 5' RACE reads into one entry per CDR3 protein, no DNA. The sample features about 330,000 distinct CDR3 sequences, with 2% to 2.5% in its top ten. The sequenced sample consisted of blood. These TCRs come from a human donor with ulcerative colitis or Crohn's disease, or a healthy co-twin of an affected twin (not recorded which).

The chain joins TRBV5-1 to TRBJ1-1. The CDR3 length is 13 residues. Germline V gene data show CDR1 as SGHRS and CDR2 as YFSETQ. CDR3 residues: CASSRSSNTEAFF.

V is TRBV5-1 and J is TRBJ2-3. Germline CDR1 reads SGHRS; CDR2 reads YFSETQ. This CDR3 is 14 amino acids long. CDR3 sequence: CASSQGPSTDTQYF.

The chain employs TRBV6-5 and TRBJ2-2; the D call from TCRdb, TRBD1, cannot be confirmed without DNA. The CDR3 is 16 amino acids. Germline V gene lookup returns CDR1 MNHEY and CDR2 SVGAGI. CDR3: CASSPQGGPGAGELFF.

The rearrangement links TRBV7-9 to TRBJ2-1; TCRdb proposes TRBD2, but this gene call is untestable without DNA. There are 15 residues in the CDR3. Per the germline V gene, CDR1 is SEHNR and CDR2 is FQNEAQ (reference sequence). CDR3 residues: CASSKTSGSHNEQFF. Based on the CDR3 plus reference TRBV7-9 and TRBJ2-1, the full variable domain is DTGVSQNPRHKITKRGQNVTFRCDPISEHNRLYWYRQTLGQGPEFLTYFQNEAQLEKSRLLSDRFSAERPKGSFSTLEIQRTEQGDSAMYLCASSKTSGSHNEQFFGPGTRLTVL.

This chain uses TRBV12-3 or TRBV12-4 with TRBJ1-1; TCRdb's D call of TRBD1 is untestable without DNA. The CDR3 contains 12 residues. The CDR3 loop reads CASTQRTGKAFF.

The chain recombines TRBV27 with TRBJ2-3; TCRdb names TRBD1, which stays unverified in the absence of DNA. The CDR3 sequence is 17 residues long. CDR1 MNHEY and CDR2 SMNVEV come from the germline V gene (reference sequence). This CDR3 is CASSLGDGRGNTDTQYF.

The chain carries TRBV5-1 and TRBJ2-7; TCRdb proposes TRBD2, but this gene call is untestable without DNA. Germline V gives CDR1 SGHRS, CDR2 YFSETQ. The CDR3 runs to 15 residues. The CDR3: CASRRLAGVGYEQYF.